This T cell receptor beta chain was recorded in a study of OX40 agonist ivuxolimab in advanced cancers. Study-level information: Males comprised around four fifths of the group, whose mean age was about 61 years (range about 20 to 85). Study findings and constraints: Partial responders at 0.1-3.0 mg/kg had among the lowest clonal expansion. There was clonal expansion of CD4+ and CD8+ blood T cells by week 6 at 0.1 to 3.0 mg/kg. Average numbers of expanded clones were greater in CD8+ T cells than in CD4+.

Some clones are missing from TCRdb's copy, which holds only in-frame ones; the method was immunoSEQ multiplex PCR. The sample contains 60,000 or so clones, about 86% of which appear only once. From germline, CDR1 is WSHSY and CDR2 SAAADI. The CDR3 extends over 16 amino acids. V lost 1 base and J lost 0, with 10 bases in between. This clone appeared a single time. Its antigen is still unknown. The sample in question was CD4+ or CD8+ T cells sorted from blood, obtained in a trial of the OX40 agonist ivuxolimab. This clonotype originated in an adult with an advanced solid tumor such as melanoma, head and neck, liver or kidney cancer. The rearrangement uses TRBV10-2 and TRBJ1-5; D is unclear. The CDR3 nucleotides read TGCGCCAGCAGTGAGTGGCAGTTGAATAGCAATCAGCCCCAGCATTTT. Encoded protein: CASSEWQLNSNQPQHF.